This T cell receptor (beta chain) emerged from a study of tissue T cells after allogeneic stem cell transplantation. Sequencing used immunoSEQ multiplex PCR; TCRdb keeps in-frame clones, though not all of them. The repertoire includes fewer than 30,000 clones, 65% to 90% of them detected once, and about 3.5% sits in the top ten. The CDR3 runs 14 residues. Germline CDR1 SNHLY, CDR2 FYNNEI. The V end lost 7 bases, the J end lost 1 base, and 14 bases lay between the germline ends. The sequenced sample was blood, obtained before transplantation. The chain joins TRBV2 to TRBJ2-7; D ambiguous. The clonotype originates from a woman aged 18 to 55 who later had graft-versus-host disease after an allogeneic stem cell transplant. The CDR3 region has the DNA TGTGCCAGCACTGACATGTACCCTTCCTACGAGCAGTACTTC. This encodes CASTDMYPSYEQYF.